These 2 T cell receptor beta chains originate from one sample sequenced in a study of T cell responses to AZD1222 COVID-19 vaccine. Libraries were prepared by immunoSEQ multiplex PCR; TCRdb keeps only in-frame clonotypes and omits some of them. The sample has some 280,000 clones; approximately 94% are singletons. Source: peripheral blood, taken 28 days after the second AZD1222 dose. Receptors originate from an adult who received the AZD1222 COVID-19 vaccine.

This chain links TRBV6-2 or TRBV6-3 with TRBJ2-7; 9 nucleotides agree with TRBD2. The germline V gene encodes CDR1 MNHEY and CDR2 SVGEGT. This CDR3 has 14 residues. Trimming at V came to 8 bases and at J to 7 bases, leaving 12 bases not matched to a gene. CDR3 region: CASGQAGGPGEQYF. The CDR3 DNA is TGTGCCAGCGGCCAGGCGGGAGGGCCGGGAGAGCAGTACTTC.

This clone was seen a few times. This chain links TRBV2 with TRBJ1-3; no firm D call. The CDR3 totals 13 residues. Germline assignment: CDR1 SNHLY and CDR2 FYNNEI. V was trimmed by 3 bases and J by 0 bases, leaving 3 bases between them. The CDR3 is CASSDFSGNTIYF. Written as DNA, the CDR3 is TGTGCCAGCAGTGACTTCTCTGGAAACACCATATATTTT.